Following are 24 T cell receptor beta chains from one sample sequenced in a study of blood T cells in healthy people across ages (dated by TCRdb to between 2015 and 2016). Library preparation employed 5' RACE. The sequencing machine was an Illumina HiSeq 2500. A second PCR of roughly 7 to 11 cycles was performed with a sample-barcoded 5' primer and a J-beta primer mix. TCRdb reran the public reads through fastp at Q25 and MiXCR, keeping productive beta chains. Each CDR3 protein appears once, grouped with its most common genes and DNA. The table for this sample lists hundreds of thousands of distinct CDR3 sequences; around 21% of them were counted only once. The ten largest clones add up to approximately 3.7% of the sample. Sequenced material: blood. The receptors here all came from a man in his 70s in good health.

This clonotype was seen repeatedly, ten times or more. The rearrangement joins TRBV29-1 to TRBJ2-3; 11 bases match TRBD2. Looked up from germline, CDR1 is SQVTM and CDR2 is ANQGSEA. The CDR3 contains 14 residues. V trimming: 6 bases; J trimming: 6 bases; junction bases outside the gene matches: 8. The CDR3 reads CSVTGLAGGDTQYF. For the CDR3, the DNA is TGCAGCGTCACCGGACTAGCGGGCGGGGATACGCAGTATTTT.

This sequence joins TRBV11-2 and TRBJ2-3; 7 positions agree with TRBD2. The junction had 10 bases not matched to a gene; V was cut back by 1 base and J by 9 bases. CDR3 length: 15 residues. The V gene's germline CDR1 is SGHAT and CDR2 FQNNGV. The CDR3 bases are TGTGCCAGCAGCTTAGGCGGGAGCGCGGTGAGGACGCAGTATTTT. Its translation is CASSLGGSAVRTQYF.

CDR3 DNA: TGTGCCAGCAGGGAAGACAGGAGGAACACTGAAGCTTTCTTT. It yields the protein CASREDRRNTEAFF. V is TRBV6-5 and J is TRBJ1-1; possible D gene TRBD1, 6 bases. The CDR3 extends over 14 amino acids. Germline values: CDR1 MNHEY, CDR2 SVGAGI. The V gene lost 6 bases and the J gene lost 1 base, with 12 bases spanning the gap.

The genes are TRBV3-1 and TRBJ2-2; 12 bases are a match to TRBD2. This CDR3 spans 20 amino acids. The V segment lost 1 base and the J segment 2 bases; nucleotides outside the gene matches: 11. Germline CDR1 LGHDT, CDR2 YNNKEL (reference sequence). This chain's CDR3 is CASSQVLVLAGGTNTGELFF. CDR3 DNA: TGTGCCAGCAGCCAAGTATTGGTTCTAGCGGGAGGGACTAACACCGGGGAGCTGTTTTTT.

This clonotype was found a few times. Relative to the germline gene, one junction end is altered; a read error may explain this. The rearrangement links TRBV24-1 to TRBJ2-3; D is undetermined. The CDR3 consists of 13 residues. Germline loops: CDR1 KGHDR, CDR2 SFDVKD. CDR3 bases: TGTGCCACCAGGCTTCATAGCACAGATACGCAGTACTTT. The encoded protein is CATRLHSTDTQYF.

The V gene is TRBV5-1, the J gene TRBJ1-2; 8 bases map to TRBD1. Losses at the gene ends were 2 bases for V and 9 bases for J; bases not matched to a gene: 9. Germline CDR1 is SGHRS and CDR2 is YFSETQ. The length of the CDR3 is 14 residues. CDR3 coding DNA: TGCGCCAGCAGCTTAGGGACAGGCGCCTGGAGCTACACCTTC. Residues: CASSLGTGAWSYTF.

This clonotype was found a few times. This chain uses TRBV10-3 with TRBJ2-7, with TRBD1 matching over 10 bases. The CDR3 length is 14 residues. J was trimmed by 2 bases and V by 4 bases; bases with no gene match: 2. Germline CDR1 is ENHRY and CDR2 is SYGVKD. CDR3 protein: CAISAGTGAYEQYF. The CDR3 coding sequence is TGTGCCATCAGTGCGGGGACAGGGGCCTACGAGCAGTACTTC.

This clonotype was observed at least ten times. At one end the junction does not follow the germline gene, possibly because of a read error. V gene TRBV5-1 combines with J gene TRBJ2-7; TRBD1 matches 7 bases. This CDR3 contains 11 residues. Per the germline V gene, CDR1 is SGHRS and CDR2 is YFSETQ. CDR3 in DNA: TGTGCCAGCAGACAGGGTTACGAGCAGTACTTC. This gives the protein CASRQGYEQYF. Full variable domain (missing parts from reference TRBV5-1 and TRBJ2-7): KAGVTQTPRYLIKTRGQQVTLSCSPISGHRSVSWYQQTPGQGLQFLFEYFSETQRNKGNFPGRFSGRQFSNSRSEMNVSTLELGDSALYLCASRQGYEQYFGPGTRLTVT.

The chain has TRBV12-3 or TRBV12-4 and TRBJ2-4; 7 bases line up with TRBD1. Trimming removed 6 bases from V and 0 bases from J; junction bases left unmatched: 8. CDR3 length: 16 amino acids. CDR3 nucleotide sequence: TGTGCCAGCAGCTGGGGACAGATGTTAGCCAAAAACATTCAGTACTTC. Its protein product is CASSWGQMLAKNIQYF.

V is TRBV7-8 and J is TRBJ2-2; possible D gene TRBD1, 6 bases. Trimming removed 5 bases from V and 1 base from J, with 14 bases in between. This CDR3 comprises 16 residues. CDR1 and CDR2 (germline): SGHVS, FQNEAQ. CDR3 residues: CASSPYMTGNTGELFF. The CDR3 DNA follows: TGTGCCAGCAGCCCCTATATGACAGGGAACACCGGGGAGCTGTTTTTT.

This clonotype was counted between two and nine times. J is TRBJ2-3 and V is TRBV19, with D unresolved. This CDR3 has 13 amino acids. Germline CDR1 and CDR2: LNHDA and SQIVND (reference sequence). Trimming pared 3 bases from V and 3 bases from J, leaving 7 bases between. The CDR3 DNA follows: TGTGCCAGTAGTATGGAAGGGACAGATACGCAGTATTTT. Its protein is CASSMEGTDTQYF.

DNA for the CDR3: TGTGCCAGCAGCCCGTGGCTCGGGGTCCAAAAACTGTTTTTT. It encodes CASSPWLGVQKLFF. The chain employs TRBV7-6 and TRBJ1-4; D is uncertain. This CDR3 region has 14 residues. Germline V gives CDR1 SGHVS, CDR2 FNYEAQ. V lost 5 bases, J lost 9 bases, and 16 bases lay in between.

This chain links TRBV7-2 with TRBJ2-3; D is ambiguous. Germline V CDR1 and CDR2: SGHTA, FQGNSA. V was shortened by 1 base and J by 0 bases, with 8 bases between the two germline ends. CDR3 length: 15 amino acids. This CDR3 is CASSLELVSTDTQYF. The DNA of the CDR3 is TGTGCCAGCAGCTTAGAGTTGGTTAGCACAGATACGCAGTATTTT.

This clonotype was observed a handful of times. This sequence joins TRBV11-2 and TRBJ2-1; D ambiguous. The CDR3 runs to 15 residues. V gave up 0 bases and J gave up 8 bases, with 14 bases separating them. CDR1 SGHAT and CDR2 FQNNGV come from the germline V gene. The DNA for the CDR3 is TGTGCCAGCAGCTTAGATCGTGACGGCCTCGATGAGCAGTTCTTC. Translation gives CASSLDRDGLDEQFF.

This rearrangement joins TRBV5-1 to TRBJ2-7; TRBD1 matches 8 bases. The CDR3 is made up of 15 amino acids. V lost 3 bases to trimming and J lost 3 bases; unmatched junction nucleotides: 8. The germline V gene encodes CDR1 SGHRS and CDR2 YFSETQ. CDR3 residues: CASSWGTGDFYEQYF. The CDR3 DNA reads as TGCGCCAGCAGCTGGGGGACAGGAGACTTCTACGAGCAGTACTTC.

The sample holds a few counts of this clonotype. The rearrangement joins TRBV12-5 to TRBJ2-1; TRBD2 agrees at 11 bases. V gave up 1 base and J gave up 8 bases; unmatched junction bases: 4. The CDR3 consists of 15 residues. Germline CDR1 is LGHNT and CDR2 is FRNRAP. Here the CDR3 DNA reads TGTGCTAGTGGTTTGGAGACTAGCGGGACGGATGAGCAGTTCTTC. Translated, it gives CASGLETSGTDEQFF.

The chain carries TRBV6-5 and TRBJ1-3; tentative D call: TRBD1 (5 bases). This CDR3 has 14 amino acids. CDR1 is MNHEY, CDR2 SVGAGI, per germline. The V end was cut by 6 bases, the J end by 0 bases, with 9 bases between. The CDR3 here is CASRAGGSGNTIYF. DNA for the CDR3: TGTGCCAGCAGAGCGGGGGGCTCTGGAAACACCATATATTTT.

This clonotype was counted only a few times. V usage is TRBV15 and J usage is TRBJ2-4; TRBD2 might be the D (6 bases). CDR1 is LNHNV and CDR2 is YYDKDF in the germline V gene (reference sequence). This CDR3 is built from 14 residues. The V end was cut by 4 bases, the J end by 5 bases, with 12 bases between. The CDR3 DNA reads as TGTGCCACCAGCATCTACGGGAGAGAAAACATTCAGTACTTC. This translates into CATSIYGRENIQYF.

This clonotype appeared a few times. A much larger clone sits a single nucleotide away, making a read error possible. The chain employs TRBV7-9 and TRBJ2-7; 7 positions agree with TRBD2. This CDR3 has 14 residues. The germline CDR1 and CDR2 sequences are SEHNR and FQNEAQ (reference sequence). The junction had 3 bases not matched to a gene; V was cut back by 4 bases and J by 0 bases. Here the CDR3 reads CASSSTSSSYEQYF. CDR3 coding DNA: TGTGCCAGCAGCTCGACTAGCAGCTCCTACGAGCAGTACTTC.

The rearrangement uses TRBV7-9 and TRBJ2-7; weak D call: TRBD2 (6 bases). Trimming removed 2 bases from V and 0 bases from J, with 8 bases in between. CDR1 SEHNR and CDR2 FQNEAQ come from the germline V gene (reference sequence). This CDR3 spans 14 amino acids. In nucleotides, the CDR3 is TGTGCCAGCAGCTTAATCGGGAGCTCCTACGAGCAGTACTTC. It translates to CASSLIGSSYEQYF.

The table lists this clonotype with a few counts. The CDR3 sequence is CASRDRDTQPQHF. The CDR3 DNA is TGTGCCAGCAGGGACAGGGACACTCAGCCCCAGCATTTT. V and J are TRBV27 and TRBJ1-5; 8 positions agree with TRBD1. CDR3 length: 13 residues. Germline V lookup: CDR1 MNHEY, CDR2 SMNVEV (reference sequence). V trimming: 6 bases; J trimming: 6 bases; junction bases outside the gene matches: 4.

The chain links TRBV3-1 to TRBJ2-5; TRBD2 matches 7 bases. There are 13 residues in the CDR3. V lost 1 base and J lost 5; bases outside the gene matches: 1. CDR1 and CDR2 (germline): LGHDT, YNNKEL (reference sequence). CDR3 region: CASSQVGGETQYF. CDR3 nucleotides: TGTGCCAGCAGCCAAGTCGGGGGGGAGACCCAGTACTTC.

This clonotype was counted between two and nine times. The chain has TRBV30 and TRBJ2-1; D is perhaps TRBD1 (6 bases). The V end lost 3 bases, the J end lost 6 bases, and 9 bases lay between the germline ends. This CDR3 comprises 12 residues. In germline, CDR1 is GTSNPN, CDR2 SVGIG (reference sequence). The CDR3 sequence is CAWSQGINEQFF. The CDR3 coding sequence is TGTGCCTGGAGCCAGGGGATCAATGAGCAGTTCTTC.

The chain couples TRBV5-1 to TRBJ2-5; 7 nucleotides agree with TRBD1. The CDR3 spans 16 residues. V trimming: 1 base; J trimming: 1 base; junction bases outside the gene matches: 7. Per the germline V gene, CDR1 is SGHRS and CDR2 is YFSETQ. This CDR3 reads CASSLLAGGIQETQYF. CDR3 DNA: TGCGCCAGCAGCTTGCTGGCAGGGGGAATCCAAGAGACCCAGTACTTC.